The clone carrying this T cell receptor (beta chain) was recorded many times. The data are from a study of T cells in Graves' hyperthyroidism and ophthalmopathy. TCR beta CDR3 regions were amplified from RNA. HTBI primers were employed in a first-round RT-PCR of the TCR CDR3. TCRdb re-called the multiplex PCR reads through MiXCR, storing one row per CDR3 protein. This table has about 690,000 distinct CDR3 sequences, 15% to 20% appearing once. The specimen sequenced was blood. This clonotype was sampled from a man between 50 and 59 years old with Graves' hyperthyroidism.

The CDR3 nucleotides are TGTGCCAGCTCACTCTCGGGTCCACCCAACGAGGCTTTCTTT. As protein: CASSLSGPPNEAFF. J is TRBJ1-1 and V is TRBV18; D remains unclear. CDR3 size: 14 residues. Trimming took off 4 bases at V and 11 bases at J, with 20 bases between the two ends. Germline V gene data show CDR1 as KGHSH and CDR2 as LQKENI.